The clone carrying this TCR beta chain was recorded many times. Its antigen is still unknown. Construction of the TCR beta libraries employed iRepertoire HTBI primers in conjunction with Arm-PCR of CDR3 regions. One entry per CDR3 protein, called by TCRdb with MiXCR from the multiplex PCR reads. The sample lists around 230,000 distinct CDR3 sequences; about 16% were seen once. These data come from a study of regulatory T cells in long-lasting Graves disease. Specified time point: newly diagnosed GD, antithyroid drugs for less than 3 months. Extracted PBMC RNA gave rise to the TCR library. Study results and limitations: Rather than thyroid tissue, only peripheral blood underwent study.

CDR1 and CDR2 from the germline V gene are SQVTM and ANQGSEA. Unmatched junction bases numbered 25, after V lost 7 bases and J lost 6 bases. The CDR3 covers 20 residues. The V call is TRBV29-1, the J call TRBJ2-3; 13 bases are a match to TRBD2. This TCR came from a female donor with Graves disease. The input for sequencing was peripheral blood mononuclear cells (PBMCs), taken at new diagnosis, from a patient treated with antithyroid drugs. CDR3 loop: CSAKPGTSGTPHAGWDTQYF. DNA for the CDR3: TGCAGCGCCAAACCCGGGACTAGCGGGACTCCTCACGCCGGGTGGGATACGCAGTATTTT.